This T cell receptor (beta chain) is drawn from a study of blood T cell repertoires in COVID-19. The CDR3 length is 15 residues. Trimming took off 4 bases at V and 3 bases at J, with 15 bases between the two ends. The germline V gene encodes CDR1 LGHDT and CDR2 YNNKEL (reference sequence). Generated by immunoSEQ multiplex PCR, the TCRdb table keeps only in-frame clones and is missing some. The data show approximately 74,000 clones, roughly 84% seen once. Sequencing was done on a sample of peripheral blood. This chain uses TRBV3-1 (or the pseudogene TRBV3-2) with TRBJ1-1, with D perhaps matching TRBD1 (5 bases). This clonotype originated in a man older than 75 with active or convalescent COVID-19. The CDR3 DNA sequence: TGTGCCAGCAGCCTGGAAGGGGCCCCATACACTGAAGCTTTCTTT. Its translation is CASSLEGAPYTEAFF.